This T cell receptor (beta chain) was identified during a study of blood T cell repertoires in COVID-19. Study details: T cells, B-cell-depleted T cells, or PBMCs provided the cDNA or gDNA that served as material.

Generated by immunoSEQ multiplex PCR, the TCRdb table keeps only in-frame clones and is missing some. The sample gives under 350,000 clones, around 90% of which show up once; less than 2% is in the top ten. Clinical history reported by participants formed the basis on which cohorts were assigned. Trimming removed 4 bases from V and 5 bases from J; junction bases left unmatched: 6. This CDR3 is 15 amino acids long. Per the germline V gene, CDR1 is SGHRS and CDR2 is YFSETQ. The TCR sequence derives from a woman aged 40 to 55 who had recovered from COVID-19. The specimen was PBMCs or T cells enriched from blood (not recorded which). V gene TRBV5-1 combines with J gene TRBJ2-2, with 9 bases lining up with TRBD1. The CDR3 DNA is TGCGCCAGCAGCCCTGGAGGGACAGGGACCGGGGAGCTGTTTTTT. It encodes CASSPGGTGTGELFF.